These 22 T cell receptor beta chains were sequenced from one sample in a study of monozygotic twins with inflammatory bowel disease. TCRdb reprocessed the 5' RACE reads, with one entry per CDR3 protein and no DNA. The repertoire table contains a few hundred thousand distinct CDR3 sequences. Source material: blood. The receptors shown here come from a human donor with ulcerative colitis or Crohn's disease, or a healthy co-twin of an affected twin (not recorded which).

The chain has TRBV12-1 and TRBJ2-1; as DNA is missing, the TRBD2 call by TCRdb cannot be tested. TRBV12-1 is designated a pseudogene. The CDR3 is 16 amino acids. This CDR3 is CASSTWTSGGDNEQFF.

The chain joins TRBV5-1 to TRBJ2-7. This CDR3 has 14 amino acids. CDR1 SGHRS and CDR2 YFSETQ come from the germline V gene. This CDR3 is CASSLVVGSYEQYF.

The CDR3 spells CAWSTWEETQYF. This chain joins TRBV30 and TRBJ2-5. This CDR3 comprises 12 residues. CDR1 is GTSNPN, CDR2 SVGIG, per germline (reference sequence).

The chain couples TRBV4-3 to TRBJ1-6; TCRdb's D call of TRBD1 is untestable without DNA. The CDR3 has 17 amino acids. The V gene's germline CDR1 is LGHNA and CDR2 YSLEER. The CDR3 loop is CASSQDMATGGNSPLHF.

The chain is built from TRBV15 and TRBJ2-1; no DNA is available, so the TRBD2 call from TCRdb remains unchecked. The CDR3 extends over 13 amino acids. CDR1 LNHNV and CDR2 YYDKDF come from the germline V gene (reference sequence). The CDR3 spells CATSRVGGNEQFF. Variable domain in full (rest from reference TRBV15 and TRBJ2-1): DAMVIQNPRYQVTQFGKPVTLSCSQTLNHNVMYWYQQKSSQAPKLLFHYYDKDFNNEADTPDNFQSRRPNTSFCFLDIRSPGLGDTAMYLCATSRVGGNEQFFGPGTRLTVL.

This chain uses TRBV9 with TRBJ2-1; with no DNA, the TCRdb D assignment of TRBD2 cannot be verified. CDR3 length: 14 amino acids. In germline, CDR1 is SGDLS, CDR2 YYNGEE. The CDR3 sequence is CASSVVAGDNEQFF.

The chain couples TRBV28 to TRBJ1-2; the D call of TRBD1 rests on TCRdb alone, since no DNA is present to check it. This CDR3 is built from 13 residues. Germline CDR1 is MDHEN and CDR2 is SYDVKM. CDR3 in amino acids: CASSAGTGGFETF.

The chain uses TRBV29-1 and TRBJ2-7; TCRdb picks TRBD1, but there is no DNA to check that call. CDR3 length equals 13 residues. CDR1 and CDR2 from the germline V gene are SQVTM and ANQGSEA. The CDR3 sequence is CSVGGTGMNEQYF.

V and J are TRBV6-1 and TRBJ2-2; TCRdb reports TRBD1, a call that lacks DNA to check it against. The CDR3 spans 14 residues. The germline V gene encodes CDR1 MNHNS and CDR2 SASEGT. This CDR3 is CASFDRGLSGELFF.

The chain couples TRBV5-1 to TRBJ2-2; checking the TCRdb D call of TRBD1 is not possible without DNA. Germline lookup yields CDR1 SGHRS and CDR2 YFSETQ. The CDR3 runs 16 residues. The CDR3 loop is CASSLGQGLLTGELFF.

The chain is built from TRBV6-2 or TRBV6-3 and TRBJ1-6; TCRdb's assignment of TRBD1 cannot be checked, as there is no DNA. Germline CDR1 and CDR2: MNHEY and SVGEGT. The CDR3 length is 16 residues. CDR3 sequence: CASRRGQSDYNSPLHF.

The chain links TRBV6-1 to TRBJ2-7; TCRdb lists TRBD1, though no DNA is available to test this call. In germline, CDR1 is MNHNS, CDR2 SASEGT. The CDR3 runs to 15 residues. The CDR3 protein is CASSEWGQGIYEQYF.

The chain couples TRBV7-2 to TRBJ1-5. CDR1 and CDR2 from the germline V gene are SGHTA and FQGNSA. The CDR3 is made up of 15 amino acids. Here the CDR3 reads CASSLGSASNQPQHF.

The rearrangement uses TRBV11-2 and TRBJ2-5; TCRdb gives TRBD2 as the D gene, but with no DNA this cannot be confirmed. Germline CDR1 SGHAT, CDR2 FQNNGV. The CDR3 has 17 amino acids. The CDR3 loop reads CASSLELAGAIQETQYF.

The chain is built from TRBV28 and TRBJ2-7; TCRdb names TRBD1, which stays unverified in the absence of DNA. This CDR3 region has 13 residues. Germline lookup yields CDR1 MDHEN and CDR2 SYDVKM. The chain's CDR3 is CASTGTGYYEQYF.

This chain links TRBV20-1 with TRBJ2-7; as DNA is missing, the TRBD1 call by TCRdb cannot be tested. The CDR3 loop spans 12 amino acids. Germline CDR1 DFQATT, CDR2 SNEGSKA (reference sequence). The CDR3 spells CSAAGTRYEQYF.

This chain connects TRBV7-2 to TRBJ2-5; the TRBD1 assignment by TCRdb is unverifiable without DNA. CDR1 and CDR2 (germline): SGHTA, FQGNSA. CDR3 length equals 14 residues. The CDR3 protein is CASRDRDREETQYF.

This chain uses TRBV12-3 or TRBV12-4 with TRBJ2-5; TCRdb's D call of TRBD2 is untestable without DNA. The CDR3 is 13 amino acids. The CDR3: CASSFLARETQYF.

The chain is built from TRBV18 and TRBJ2-7. Germline values: CDR1 KGHSH, CDR2 LQKENI. The CDR3 is 13 amino acids. This chain's CDR3 is CASSPGVPYEQYF.

The chain combines TRBV3-1 with TRBJ2-1; absent DNA, TCRdb's TRBD1 call cannot be checked. This CDR3 is 16 amino acids long. Germline V CDR1 and CDR2: LGHDT, YNNKEL (reference sequence). The CDR3 spells CASSQRRQGAGNEQFF.

V and J are TRBV7-9 and TRBJ1-6; TCRdb returns TRBD1, unconfirmable since there is no DNA. The CDR3 covers 16 residues. Germline V gives CDR1 SEHNR, CDR2 FQNEAQ (reference sequence). The CDR3 here is CASSLVGGGRNSPLHF.

The chain links TRBV30 to TRBJ2-1; the TCRdb call, TRBD1, lacks DNA for checking. Germline values: CDR1 GTSNPN, CDR2 SVGIG (reference sequence). This CDR3 is built from 13 residues. The CDR3 here is CAWSVTPLGEQFF.